This TCR beta chain is drawn from a study of blood T cells in healthy people across ages. A sample-barcoded 5' primer and a J-beta primer mix were used in a second PCR of about 7 to 11 cycles. TCRdb recomputed calls from the 5' RACE reads with MiXCR, one row per CDR3 protein. This sample has around 650,000 distinct CDR3 sequences, with 40% to 45% found just once. General observations from the study: Conclusively comparing naive with antigen-experienced cells was impossible with unsorted PBMCs.

On this clonotype: What it binds is not known. One junction end disagrees with the germline gene, perhaps due to a read error.

Individuals who donated were healthy Caucasians from Russia aged about 6 to 100. Samples had at least 7 million PBMCs isolated from them. This receptor was obtained from a man of 80 years or more in good health. The material sequenced was blood.

The CDR3 region has the DNA TGCAGTACTAGGAGCAGGATAAACTATGGCTACACCTTC. It codes for CSTRSRINYGYTF. V gene TRBV20-1 combines with J gene TRBJ1-2; D not certain. The CDR3 is 13 residues long. CDR1 and CDR2 (germline): DFQATT, SNEGSKA (reference sequence).